This T cell receptor beta chain was sequenced in a study of CD8+CD57+ T cells in acquired aplastic anemia. The wider study: On average, sorted CD4+ and CD8+ cells gave roughly 3 ug of DNA. Overall study findings and caveats: Between the patient and control groups, CD8+ Simpson's diversity did not differ significantly. A set of 25 to 30 CD8+ CDR3 sequences was shared between patients and controls, and these sequences appeared highly expressed in patients.

The use of genomic DNA as template underpinned the TCR beta VDJ and CDR3 profiling. TCRdb re-called the reads through MiXCR, storing one row per CDR3 protein. The sample holds around 200,000 distinct CDR3 sequences, roughly 45% seen once. Germline V gives CDR1 LNHNV, CDR2 YYDKDF (reference sequence). The CDR3 is made up of 15 amino acids. V was shortened by 3 bases and J by 4 bases, with 14 bases between the two germline ends. With regard to this clonotype: What it binds is unknown.

Those patients picked for sequencing had displayed CD8+CD57+ cell expansion on flow cytometry. Receipt of therapy had not occurred in any patient by the time of blood sampling. The origin of this receptor is a human donor with aplastic anemia. J is TRBJ2-3 and V is TRBV15, with TRBD2 as a possible D gene (6 bases). Input material: sorted CD4+, CD8+, or CD8+CD57+ T cells (not recorded which) from PBMCs. The DNA of the CDR3 is TGTGCCACCAGCAGTGAAGCCGGGGAGGCAGATACGCAGTATTTT. Translation gives CATSSEAGEADTQYF.